This T cell receptor beta chain was observed in a study of CD8+CD57+ T cells in acquired aplastic anemia (dated by TCRdb to the late 2010s). In terms of the full investigation: On average, sorted CD4+ and CD8+ cells yielded around 3.5 ug of extracted DNA, with a range of about 0.17 to 27.4 ug. Mean read counts for healthy donor samples were about 9.8 million for CD4+ cells and 11.0 million for CD8+ cells. Overall study results and their limits: Patients and healthy controls showed no significant difference in CD8+ Simpson's diversity (P=0.060). Twenty-nine CD8+ CDR3 sequences were found in both patients and controls but appeared to be highly expressed in patients and within the immunodominant clones of the patients.

TCR repertoires of sorted CD4+ and CD8+ blood T cells from severe aplastic anemia patients and healthy subjects were deep-sequenced in the study. Ficoll-Paque density gradient centrifugation was used to isolate peripheral blood mononuclear cells. Before DNA extraction, CD4+ and CD8+ T cells were sorted by FACS or by magnetic beads. On this clonotype: Its antigen target is currently unknown. Compared with germline, one end of the junction differs, possibly owing to a read error.

Genomic DNA was used as template for profiling of TCR beta VDJ combinations and CDR3 sequences. An Illumina HiSeq 2000 was the platform used for TCR repertoire sequencing. In the source study's methods: Repertoire assessment relied on Simpson's diversity index, CDR3 size and DJ length profiles, and TRBV/TRBJ rearrangement plots. The most abundant DNA sequence in the deep sequencing data was taken as the immunodominant clone. CDR3 amino acid sequences were checked for sharing across subjects and were also compared against the VDJdb database and published repertoires. TCRdb reprocessed the public reads (quality trimming at Q25 with fastp, clone calling with MiXCR) and kept in-frame beta chains. Every CDR3 protein is listed once, alongside the most common genes and DNA of its rows. The authors' filters were not applied to this entry. In this sample the table shows 150,000 to 200,000 distinct CDR3 sequences, approximately 45% of which occur a single time. The leading ten clones occupy under 3.5% of the sample.

Reading from cysteine to phenylalanine, the CDR3 counts 12 amino acids. The kept DNA is CDR3 alone, 36 bases in frame from the first base. Looking up the germline V gene (reference sequence) yields CDR1 SEHNR and CDR2 FQNEAQ. The sequenced sample was sorted CD4+, CD8+, or CD8+CD57+ T cells (not recorded which) from PBMCs. The V gene is TRBV7-9 and the J gene is TRBJ2-1, with 8 middle bases fitting TRBD1. The receptor was isolated from a human donor in good health. The CDR3 sequence is CASSSGGREQFF. The DNA is TGCGCCAGCTCATCAGGGGGCCGGGAGCAGTTCTTC.